This TCR beta chain was captured in a study of blood T cell repertoires in COVID-19. Study at large: Samples taken during acute and convalescent COVID-19 were collected in the United States, Italy and Spain. In each case, the material was cDNA or gDNA derived from T cells, B-cell-depleted T cells, or PBMCs.

Per the authors' pipeline: Cell counts per sample came from amplifying reference gene primers. Profiled with immunoSEQ multiplex PCR; TCRdb holds only in-frame clones, not every one. D and trimming come from the DNA, and the V and J calls and clone size come from that table. Among about 400,000 clones listed, 86% were seen once. The TCR sequence derives from a woman aged 30 to 39 with active or convalescent COVID-19. The specimen sequenced was peripheral blood.

The CDR3: CAISVAEPYEQYF. The CDR3 nucleotides read TGTGCCATCAGTGTGGCGGAACCCTACGAGCAGTACTTC. The chain combines TRBV10-3 with TRBJ2-7; D remains unclear. The CDR3 contains 13 residues. V was pared by 4 bases and J by 2 bases, with 9 bases between. CDR1 and CDR2 from the germline V gene are ENHRY and SYGVKD.